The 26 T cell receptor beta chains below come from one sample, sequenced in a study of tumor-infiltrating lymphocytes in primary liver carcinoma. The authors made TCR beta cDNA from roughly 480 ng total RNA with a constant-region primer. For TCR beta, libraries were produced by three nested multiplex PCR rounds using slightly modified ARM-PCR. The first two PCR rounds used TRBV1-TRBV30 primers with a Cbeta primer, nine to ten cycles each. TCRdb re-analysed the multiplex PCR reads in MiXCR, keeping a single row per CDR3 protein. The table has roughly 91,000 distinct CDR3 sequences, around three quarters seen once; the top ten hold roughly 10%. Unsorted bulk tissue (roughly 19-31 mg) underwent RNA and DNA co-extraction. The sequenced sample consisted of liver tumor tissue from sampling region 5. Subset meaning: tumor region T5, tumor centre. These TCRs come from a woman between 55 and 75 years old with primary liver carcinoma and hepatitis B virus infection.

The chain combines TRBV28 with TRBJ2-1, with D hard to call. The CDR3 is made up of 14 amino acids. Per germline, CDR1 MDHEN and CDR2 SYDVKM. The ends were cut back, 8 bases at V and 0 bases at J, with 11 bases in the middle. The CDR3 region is CASGRRSSYNEQFF. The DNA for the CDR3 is TGTGCCAGCGGCCGGCGGAGCTCCTACAATGAGCAGTTCTTC.

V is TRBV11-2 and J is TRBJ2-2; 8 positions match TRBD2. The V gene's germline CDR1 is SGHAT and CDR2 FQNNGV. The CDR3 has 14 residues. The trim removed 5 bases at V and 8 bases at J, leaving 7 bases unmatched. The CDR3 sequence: CASSQTGGTGELFF. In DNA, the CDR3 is TGTGCCAGCAGCCAGACGGGGGGGACTGGGGAGCTGTTTTTT.

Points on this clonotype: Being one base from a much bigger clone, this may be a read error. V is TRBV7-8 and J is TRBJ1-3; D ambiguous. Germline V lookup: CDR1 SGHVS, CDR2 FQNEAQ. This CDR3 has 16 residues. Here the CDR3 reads CAISLGSFDSGNTIYF. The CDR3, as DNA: TGTGCCATCAGCTTAGGGAGCTTCGACTCTGGAAACACCATATATTTT.

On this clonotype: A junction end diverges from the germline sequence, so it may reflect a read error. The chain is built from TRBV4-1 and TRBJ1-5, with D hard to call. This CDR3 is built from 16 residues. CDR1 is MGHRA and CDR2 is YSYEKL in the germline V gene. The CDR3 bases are TGCGCTAGCAGCCAAGAGCAGGAAAGTGGCAATCGGCCCCAGCATTTT. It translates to CASSQEQESGNRPQHF.

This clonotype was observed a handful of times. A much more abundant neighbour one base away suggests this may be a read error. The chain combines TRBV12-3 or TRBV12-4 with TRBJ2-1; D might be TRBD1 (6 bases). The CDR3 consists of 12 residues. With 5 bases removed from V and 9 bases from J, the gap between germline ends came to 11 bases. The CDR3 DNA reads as TGTGCCAGCAGTCCGGACAGCTTTGAGCAGTTCTTC. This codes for CASSPDSFEQFF.

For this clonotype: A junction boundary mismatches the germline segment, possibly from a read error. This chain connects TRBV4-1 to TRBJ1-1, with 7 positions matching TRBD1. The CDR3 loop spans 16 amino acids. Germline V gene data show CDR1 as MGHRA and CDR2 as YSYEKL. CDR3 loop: CASSPKTGLRNTEAFF. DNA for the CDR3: TGCGCCAGCAGCCCAAAGACAGGGTTGAGGAACACCGAAGCTTTCTTT.

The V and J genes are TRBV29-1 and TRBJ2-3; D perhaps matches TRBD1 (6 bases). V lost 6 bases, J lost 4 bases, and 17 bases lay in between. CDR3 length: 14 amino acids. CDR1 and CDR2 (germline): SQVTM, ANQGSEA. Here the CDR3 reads CSVGFGQHADTQYF. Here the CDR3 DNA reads TGCAGCGTGGGGTTCGGACAGCACGCAGATACGCAGTATTTT.

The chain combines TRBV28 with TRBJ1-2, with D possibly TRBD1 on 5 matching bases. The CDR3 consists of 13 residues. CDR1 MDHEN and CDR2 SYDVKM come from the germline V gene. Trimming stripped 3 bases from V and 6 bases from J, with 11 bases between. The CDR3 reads CASSFGGTNGYTF. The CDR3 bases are TGTGCCAGCAGTTTCGGGGGGACTAATGGCTACACCTTC.

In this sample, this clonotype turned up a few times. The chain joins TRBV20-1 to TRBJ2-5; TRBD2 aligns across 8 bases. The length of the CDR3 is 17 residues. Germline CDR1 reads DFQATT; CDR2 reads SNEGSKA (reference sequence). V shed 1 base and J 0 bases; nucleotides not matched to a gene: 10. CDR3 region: CSARGLGGRSHQETQYF. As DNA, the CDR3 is TGCAGTGCTAGAGGGCTTGGCGGGAGGTCCCACCAAGAGACCCAGTACTTC.

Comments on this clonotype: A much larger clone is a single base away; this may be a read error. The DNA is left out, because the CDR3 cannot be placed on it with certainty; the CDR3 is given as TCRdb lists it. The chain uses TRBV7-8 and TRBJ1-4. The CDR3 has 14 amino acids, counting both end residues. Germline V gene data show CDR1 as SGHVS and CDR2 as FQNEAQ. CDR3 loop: CASSLGVGTGTPVF.

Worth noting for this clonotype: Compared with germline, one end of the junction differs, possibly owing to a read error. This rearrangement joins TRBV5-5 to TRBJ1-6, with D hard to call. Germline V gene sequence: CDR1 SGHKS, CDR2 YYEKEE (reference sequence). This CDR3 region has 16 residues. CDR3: CANSARIRSYNSPLHF. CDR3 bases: TGTGCCAACAGCGCTAGGATCAGATCCTATAATTCACCCCTCCACTTT.

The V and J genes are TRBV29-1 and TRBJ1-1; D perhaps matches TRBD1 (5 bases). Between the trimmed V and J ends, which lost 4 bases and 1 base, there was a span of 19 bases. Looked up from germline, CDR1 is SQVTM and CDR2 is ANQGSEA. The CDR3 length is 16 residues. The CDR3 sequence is CSVASLEGWRNTEAFF. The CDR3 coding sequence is TGCAGCGTTGCAAGTCTGGAGGGGTGGAGGAACACTGAAGCTTTCTTT.

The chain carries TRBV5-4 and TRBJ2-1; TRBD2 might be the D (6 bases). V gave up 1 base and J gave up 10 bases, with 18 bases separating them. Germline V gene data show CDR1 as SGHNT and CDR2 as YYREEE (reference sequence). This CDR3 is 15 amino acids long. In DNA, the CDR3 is TGTGCCAGCAGCTTGATGGGATTAGCGGTAGGAGAGCAGTTCTTC. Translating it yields CASSLMGLAVGEQFF.

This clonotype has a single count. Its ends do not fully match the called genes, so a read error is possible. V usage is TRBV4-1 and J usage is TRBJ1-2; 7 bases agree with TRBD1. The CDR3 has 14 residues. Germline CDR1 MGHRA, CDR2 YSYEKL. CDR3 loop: CAISQAGGSYGYTF. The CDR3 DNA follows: TGCGCCATCAGCCAAGCAGGGGGATCATATGGCTACACCTTC.

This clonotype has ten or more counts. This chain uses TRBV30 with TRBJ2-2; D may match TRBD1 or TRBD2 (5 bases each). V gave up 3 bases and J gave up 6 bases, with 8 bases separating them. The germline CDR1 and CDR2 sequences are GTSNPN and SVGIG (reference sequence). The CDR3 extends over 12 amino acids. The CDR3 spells CAWRRDAGELFF. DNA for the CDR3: TGTGCCTGGAGGAGGGACGCCGGGGAGCTGTTTTTT.

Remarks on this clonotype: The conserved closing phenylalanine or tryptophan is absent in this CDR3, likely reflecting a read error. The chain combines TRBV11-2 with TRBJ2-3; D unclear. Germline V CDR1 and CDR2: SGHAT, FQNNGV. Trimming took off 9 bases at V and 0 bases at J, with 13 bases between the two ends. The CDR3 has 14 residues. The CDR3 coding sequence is TGTGCCAGTAACTTAGTTGGGAGCACAGATACGCAGTATTTG. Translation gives CASNLVGSTDTQYL.

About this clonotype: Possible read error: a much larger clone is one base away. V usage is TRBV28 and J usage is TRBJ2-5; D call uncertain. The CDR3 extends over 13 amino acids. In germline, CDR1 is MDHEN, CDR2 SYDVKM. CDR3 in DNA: TGTGCCAGCTGTTTAGCACCGGCGGAGACCCAGTACTTC. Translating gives CASCLAPAETQYF. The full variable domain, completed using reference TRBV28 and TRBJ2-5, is DVKVTQSSRYLVKRTGEKVFLECVQDMDHENMFWYRQDPGLGLRLIYFSYDVKMKEKGDIPEGYSVSREKKERFSLILESASTNQTSMYLCASCLAPAETQYFGPGTRLLVL.

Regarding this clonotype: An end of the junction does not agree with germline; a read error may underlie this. CDR3 nucleotide sequence: TGCGACAGCAGCCCTCGACGGGGAGTAACCCTTAATCAGCCCCAGCATTTT. This codes for CDSSPRRGVTLNQPQHF. The V call is TRBV4-1, the J call TRBJ1-5; no reliable D call. The CDR3 spans 17 residues. Germline V gene lookup returns CDR1 MGHRA and CDR2 YSYEKL.

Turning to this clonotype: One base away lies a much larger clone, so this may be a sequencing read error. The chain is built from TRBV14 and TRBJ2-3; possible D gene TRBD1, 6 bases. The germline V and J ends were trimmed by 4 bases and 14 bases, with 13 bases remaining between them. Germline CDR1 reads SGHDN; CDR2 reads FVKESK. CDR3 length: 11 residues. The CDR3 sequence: CASSPGTTLYF. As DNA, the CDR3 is TGTGCCAGCAGCCCAGGGACAACCCTGTATTTT.

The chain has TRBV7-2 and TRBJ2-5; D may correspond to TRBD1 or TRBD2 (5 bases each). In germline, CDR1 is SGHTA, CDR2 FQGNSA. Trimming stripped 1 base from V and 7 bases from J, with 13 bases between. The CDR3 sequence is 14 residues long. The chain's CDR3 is CASSLDRGRGTQYF. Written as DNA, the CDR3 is TGTGCCAGCAGCTTAGATCGGGGAAGGGGGACCCAGTACTTC. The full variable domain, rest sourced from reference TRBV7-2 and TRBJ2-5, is GAGVSQSPSNKVTEKGKDVELRCDPISGHTALYWYRQSLGQGLEFLIYFQGNSAPDKSGLPSDRFSAERTGGSVSTLTIQRTQQEDSAVYLCASSLDRGRGTQYFGPGTRLLVL.

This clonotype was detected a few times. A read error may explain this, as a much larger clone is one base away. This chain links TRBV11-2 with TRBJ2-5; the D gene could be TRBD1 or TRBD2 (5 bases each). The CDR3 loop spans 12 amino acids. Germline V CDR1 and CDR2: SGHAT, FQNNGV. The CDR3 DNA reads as TGTGCCAGCAGCCACCTAGGGGAGACCCGGTGCTTC. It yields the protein CASSHLGETRCF.

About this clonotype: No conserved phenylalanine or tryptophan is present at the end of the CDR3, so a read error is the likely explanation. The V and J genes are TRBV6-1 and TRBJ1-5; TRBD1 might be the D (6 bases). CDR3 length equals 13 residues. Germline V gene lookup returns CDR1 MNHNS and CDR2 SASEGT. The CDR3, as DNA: TGTGTCAGCAGTACACAGGGAAATCAGCCCCAGCATCTT. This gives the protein CVSSTQGNQPQHL.

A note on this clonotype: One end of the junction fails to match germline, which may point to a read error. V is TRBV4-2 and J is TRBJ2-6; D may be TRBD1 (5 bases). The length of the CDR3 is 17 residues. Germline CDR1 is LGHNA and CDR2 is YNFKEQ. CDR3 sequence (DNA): TGTGCTAGCAGCCAAGAGCCACAAGGCTCTGGGGCCAACGTCCCGACTTTC. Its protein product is CASSQEPQGSGANVPTF.

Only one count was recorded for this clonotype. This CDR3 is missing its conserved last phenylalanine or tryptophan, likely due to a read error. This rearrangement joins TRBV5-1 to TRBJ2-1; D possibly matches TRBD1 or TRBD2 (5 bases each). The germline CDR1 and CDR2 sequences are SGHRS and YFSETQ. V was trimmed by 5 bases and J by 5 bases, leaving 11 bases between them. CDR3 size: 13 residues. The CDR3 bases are TGCGCCAGCAGGTCCGGGACCCACAATGAGCAGTTCTTA. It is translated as CASRSGTHNEQFL.

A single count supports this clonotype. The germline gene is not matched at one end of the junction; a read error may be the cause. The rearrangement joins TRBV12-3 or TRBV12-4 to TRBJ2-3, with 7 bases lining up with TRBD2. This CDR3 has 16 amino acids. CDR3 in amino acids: CANSDVGSGRAYTQYF. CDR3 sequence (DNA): TGTGCCAACAGTGACGTAGGGTCAGGGAGGGCTTATACACAGTATTTT.

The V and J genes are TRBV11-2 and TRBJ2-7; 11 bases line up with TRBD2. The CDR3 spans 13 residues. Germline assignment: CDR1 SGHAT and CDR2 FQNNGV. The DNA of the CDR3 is TGTGCATGCTGCTTAACTAGCGGGAGCGAGCAGTACTTC. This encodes CACCLTSGSEQYF.